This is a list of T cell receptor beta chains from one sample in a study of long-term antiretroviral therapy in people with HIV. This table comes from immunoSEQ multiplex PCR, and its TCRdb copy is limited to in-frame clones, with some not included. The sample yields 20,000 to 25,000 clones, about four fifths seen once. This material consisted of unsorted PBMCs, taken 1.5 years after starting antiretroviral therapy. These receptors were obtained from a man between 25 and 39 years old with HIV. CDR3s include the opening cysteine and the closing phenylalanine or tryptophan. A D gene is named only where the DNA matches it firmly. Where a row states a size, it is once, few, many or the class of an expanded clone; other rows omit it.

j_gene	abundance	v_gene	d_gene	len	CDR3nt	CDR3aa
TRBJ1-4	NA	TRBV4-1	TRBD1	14	TGCGCCAGCACCCCAGGGGGCACTAATGAAAAACTGTTTTTT	CASTPGGTNEKLFF
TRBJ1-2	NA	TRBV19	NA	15	TGTGCCAGTAGTATTCAGGGAATGGCGAACTATGGCTACACCTTC	CASSIQGMANYGYTF
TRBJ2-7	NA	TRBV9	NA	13	TGTGCCAGCAGCGTAGAAGGGGAAGAAGAGCAGTACTTC	CASSVEGEEEQYF
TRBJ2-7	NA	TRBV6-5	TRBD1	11	TGTGCCAGCAGCTGGGGACAGGAGCAGTACTTC	CASSWGQEQYF
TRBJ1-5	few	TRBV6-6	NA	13	TGTGCCAGCAGTTCCGGACCAAATCAGCCCCAGCATTTT	CASSSGPNQPQHF
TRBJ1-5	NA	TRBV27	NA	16	TGTGCCAGCAGCTATATGGGCCCCCTTGGAAATCAGCCCCAGCATTTT	CASSYMGPLGNQPQHF
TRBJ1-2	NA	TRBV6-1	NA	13	TGTGCCAGCAGTGAGTCAGGAAGGCTAGGCTACACCTTC	CASSESGRLGYTF
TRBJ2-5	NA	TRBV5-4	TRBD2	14	TGTGCCAGCAGCTTGCGTAGCGGGCAAGAGACCCAGTACTTC	CASSLRSGQETQYF
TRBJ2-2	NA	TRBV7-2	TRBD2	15	TGTGCCAGCAGCGTGCTAGCGGGGGGTACCGGGGAGCTGTTTTTT	CASSVLAGGTGELFF
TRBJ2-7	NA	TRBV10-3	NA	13	TGTGCCATCACCCGAGAAGGGACATTCGAGCAGTACTTC	CAITREGTFEQYF
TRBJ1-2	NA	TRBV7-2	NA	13	TGTGCCAGCAGCCAGGGAGTTAACTATGGCTACACCTTC	CASSQGVNYGYTF
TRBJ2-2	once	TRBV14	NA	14	TGTGCCAGCAGCCAATCTCCGGGGTCCGGGGAGCTGTTTTTT	CASSQSPGSGELFF
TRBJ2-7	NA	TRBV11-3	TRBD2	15	TGTGCCAGCAGCTTAACTAGCGGGAGTTTAAACGAGCAGTACTTC	CASSLTSGSLNEQYF
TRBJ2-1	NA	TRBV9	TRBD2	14	TGTGCCAGCAGCTCTTTAGCGGGAGTCACTGAGCAGTTCTTC	CASSSLAGVTEQFF
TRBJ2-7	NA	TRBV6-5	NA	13	TGTGCCAGCAGTTTCGACAGGTCCTACGAGCAGTACTTC	CASSFDRSYEQYF
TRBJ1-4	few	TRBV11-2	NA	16	TGTGCCAGCAGCCTTGGGGGAGGGGGATCGGGTGAAAAACTGTTTTTT	CASSLGGGGSGEKLFF
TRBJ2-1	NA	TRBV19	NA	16	TGTGCCAGTAGTATAGTCCAGGGCCCTTCCTACAATGAGCAGTTCTTC	CASSIVQGPSYNEQFF
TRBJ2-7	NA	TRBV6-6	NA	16	TGTGCCAGCAGTTACTCGACTCTAGGGTGGGCCTACGAGCAGTACTTC	CASSYSTLGWAYEQYF
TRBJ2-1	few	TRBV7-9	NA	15	TGTGCCAGCAGCCCCTCCCAGGGGTACTACAATGAGCAGTTCTTC	CASSPSQGYYNEQFF
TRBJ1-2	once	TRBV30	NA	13	TGTGCCTGGAGTGTAAGACTGGGCTATGGCTACACCTTC	CAWSVRLGYGYTF
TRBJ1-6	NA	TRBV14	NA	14	TGTGCCAGCAGCCAAGCACAGGTGGAATCACCCCTCCACTTT	CASSQAQVESPLHF
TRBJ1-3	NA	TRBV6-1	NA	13	TGTGCCACCGAACGAGGTGTTGGAAACACCATATATTTT	CATERGVGNTIYF
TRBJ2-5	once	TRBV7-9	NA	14	TGTGCCAGCAGCTTAGCGGGGGAGCGGGAGACCCAGTACTTC	CASSLAGERETQYF
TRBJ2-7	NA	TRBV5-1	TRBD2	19	TGCGCCAGCAGCTCACCGGGACAAGGCTTAGCGGGAGAGGGATACGAGCAGTACTTC	CASSSPGQGLAGEGYEQYF
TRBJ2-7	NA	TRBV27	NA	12	TGTGCCAGCAGTTCCACCACGTACGAGCAGTACTTC	CASSSTTYEQYF
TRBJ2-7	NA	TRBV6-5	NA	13	TGTGCCAGCAGGGATCCGGGACAAGACGAGCAGTACTTC	CASRDPGQDEQYF
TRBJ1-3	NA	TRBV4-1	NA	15	TGCGCCAGCAGCCAAGGAATGTACTCTGGAAACACCATATATTTT	CASSQGMYSGNTIYF
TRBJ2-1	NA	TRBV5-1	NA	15	TGCGCCAGCAGCACAGACGGGAGCTCCTACAATGAGCAGTTCTTC	CASSTDGSSYNEQFF
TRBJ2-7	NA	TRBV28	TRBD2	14	TGTGCCAGCAGTACCGGGACTAGTGCCTACGAGCAGTACTTC	CASSTGTSAYEQYF
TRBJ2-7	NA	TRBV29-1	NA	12	TGCAGCGTTGGCAGGGCTCGGGACGAGCAGTACTTC	CSVGRARDEQYF
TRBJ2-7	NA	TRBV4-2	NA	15	TGTGCCAGCAGCCCAACTTCAGCGGATGAATACGAGCAGTACTTC	CASSPTSADEYEQYF
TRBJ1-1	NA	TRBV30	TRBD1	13	TGTGCCTCTCACTTCGGCAGGGGGACTGAAGCTTTCTTT	CASHFGRGTEAFF
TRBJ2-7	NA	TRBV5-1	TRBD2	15	TGCGCCAGCAGCTGGGGGGGTCAGGGTGCGAACGAGCAGTACTTC	CASSWGGQGANEQYF
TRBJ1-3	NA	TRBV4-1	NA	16	TGCGCCAGCAGCCAAGTGTGGACGAACTCTGGAAACACCATATATTTT	CASSQVWTNSGNTIYF
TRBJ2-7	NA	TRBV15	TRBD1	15	TGTGCCACCAGCAGAGGCCCGACAGGGGCCTACGAGCAGTACTTC	CATSRGPTGAYEQYF
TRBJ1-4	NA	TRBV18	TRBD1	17	TGTGCCAGCTCTCCGTCCCGGGACAGGGGAGTGGACGAAAAACTGTTTTTT	CASSPSRDRGVDEKLFF
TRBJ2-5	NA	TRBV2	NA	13	TGTGCCAACCGAGACAGGTCCCAAGAGACCCAGTACTTC	CANRDRSQETQYF
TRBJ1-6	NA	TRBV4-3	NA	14	TGCGCCAGCAGCCAAGACAGCTTAAATTCACCCCTCCACTTT	CASSQDSLNSPLHF
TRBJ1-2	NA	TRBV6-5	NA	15	TGTGCCAGCAGTTCCGCCGTCGGGGTGATTGATGGCTACACCTTC	CASSSAVGVIDGYTF
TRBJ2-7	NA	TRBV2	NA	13	TGTGCCAGCAGTGAGGGCCCCGCCTACGAGCAGTACTTC	CASSEGPAYEQYF
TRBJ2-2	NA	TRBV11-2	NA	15	TGTGCCAGCAGCGAAGCCATGGGGGTTCCCGGGGAGCTGTTTTTT	CASSEAMGVPGELFF
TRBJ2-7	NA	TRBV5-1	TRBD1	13	TGCGCCAGCAAAAGGACAGGGGACGACGAGCAGTACTTC	CASKRTGDDEQYF
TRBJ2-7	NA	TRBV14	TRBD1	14	TGTGCCAGCAGCCATCCCGGACAGGGCTACGAGCAGTACTTC	CASSHPGQGYEQYF
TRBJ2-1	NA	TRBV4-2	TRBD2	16	TGTGCCAGCAGCTCTTTGACTAGCGGGAGATGGAATGAGCAGTTCTTC	CASSSLTSGRWNEQFF
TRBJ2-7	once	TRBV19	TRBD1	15	TGTGCCAGTAGAGCCGCGACAGGGGCGACCTACGAGCAGTACTTC	CASRAATGATYEQYF
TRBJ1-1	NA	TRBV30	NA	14	TGTGCCTGGAGTGCTAATTATATGAACACTGAAGCTTTCTTT	CAWSANYMNTEAFF
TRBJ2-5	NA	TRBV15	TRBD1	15	TGTGCCACCAGCAAAGGACCGGGACAGCAAGAGACCCAGTACTTC	CATSKGPGQQETQYF
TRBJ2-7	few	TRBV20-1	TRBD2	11	TGCAGTGCTAGTTCGGGGGGCGAGCAGTACTTC	CSASSGGEQYF
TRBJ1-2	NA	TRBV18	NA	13	TGTGCCAGCTCACCATCAGGGAGAAATGGCTACACCTTC	CASSPSGRNGYTF
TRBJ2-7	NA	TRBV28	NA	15	TGTGCCAGCAGTTCGTCCGGGACACTTTCCTACGAGCAGTACTTC	CASSSSGTLSYEQYF
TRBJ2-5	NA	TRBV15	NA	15	TGTGCCACCAGCAGCTACCGGTCGGAGAGGGAGACCCAGTACTTC	CATSSYRSERETQYF
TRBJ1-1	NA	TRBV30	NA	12	TGTGCCTGGAGTCAGATTGCGGCCGGGGCTTTCTTT	CAWSQIAAGAFF
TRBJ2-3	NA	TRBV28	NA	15	TGTGCCAGCAGTTTTATAAGATTAAACACAGATACGCAGTATTTT	CASSFIRLNTDTQYF
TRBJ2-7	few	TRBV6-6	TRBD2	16	TGTGCCAGCAGTTACTCTGCTAGCGGGATGTTGGACGAGCAGTACTTC	CASSYSASGMLDEQYF
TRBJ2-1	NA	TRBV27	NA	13	TGTGCCAGCAGTTTAACCCCCTACAATGAGCAGTTCTTC	CASSLTPYNEQFF
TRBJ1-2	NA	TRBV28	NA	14	TGTGCCAGCAGTCCCTGGGCAAATTCGAAGGGCTACACCTTC	CASSPWANSKGYTF
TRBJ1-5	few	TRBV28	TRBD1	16	TGTGCCAGCAGTTGGGTTTACAGGGGGCCCAATCAGCCCCAGCATTTT	CASSWVYRGPNQPQHF
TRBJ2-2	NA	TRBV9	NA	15	TGTGCCAGCAGAGAGGGAGGCGGGGTTGCCGGGGAGCTGTTTTTT	CASREGGGVAGELFF
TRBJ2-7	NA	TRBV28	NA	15	TGTGCCAGCAGTTTATCGGCTGGGGGGGGCAACGAGCAGTACTTC	CASSLSAGGGNEQYF